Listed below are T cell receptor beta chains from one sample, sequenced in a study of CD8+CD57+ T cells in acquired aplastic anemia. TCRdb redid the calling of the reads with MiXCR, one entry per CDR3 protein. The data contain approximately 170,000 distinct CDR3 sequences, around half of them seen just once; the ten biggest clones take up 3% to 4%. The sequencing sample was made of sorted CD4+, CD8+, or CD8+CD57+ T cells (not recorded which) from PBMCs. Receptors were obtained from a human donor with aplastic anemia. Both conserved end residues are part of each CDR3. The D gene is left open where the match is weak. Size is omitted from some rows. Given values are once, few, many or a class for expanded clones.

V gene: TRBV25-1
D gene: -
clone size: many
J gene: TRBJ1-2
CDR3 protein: CASRGPLSKQGYTF
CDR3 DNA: TGTGCCAGCAGGGGACCTTTATCTAAACAAGGCTACACCTTC

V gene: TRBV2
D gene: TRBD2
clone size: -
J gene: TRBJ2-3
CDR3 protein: CASPQRGGLRDTQYF
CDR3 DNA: TGTGCCAGCCCCCAGCGGGGGGGCCTGAGAGATACGCAGTATTTT

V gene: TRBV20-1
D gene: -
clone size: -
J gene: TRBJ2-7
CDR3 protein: CSANGVAYEQYF
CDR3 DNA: TGCAGTGCTAACGGGGTGGCCTACGAGCAGTACTTC

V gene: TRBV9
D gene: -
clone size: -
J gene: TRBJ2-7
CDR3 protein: CASSVVPARAHEQYF
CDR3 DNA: TGTGCCAGCAGCGTAGTGCCAGCGAGGGCCCACGAGCAGTACTTC

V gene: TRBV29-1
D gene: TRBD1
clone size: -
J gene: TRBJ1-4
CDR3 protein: CSVGGQVEGKLFF
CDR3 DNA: TGCAGCGTCGGGGGACAGGTGGAGGGGAAACTGTTTTTT

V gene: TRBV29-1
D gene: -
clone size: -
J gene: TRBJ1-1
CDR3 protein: CSVQTGAWAAEAFF
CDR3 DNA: TGCAGCGTGCAAACCGGGGCCTGGGCCGCTGAGGCTTTCTTT

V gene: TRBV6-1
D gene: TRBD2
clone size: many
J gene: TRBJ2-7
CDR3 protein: CASTGTSGNEQYF
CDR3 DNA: TGTGCCAGCACGGGGACTAGCGGCAACGAGCAGTACTTC

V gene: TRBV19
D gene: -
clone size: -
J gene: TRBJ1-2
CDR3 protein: CASSTGTDSGYTF
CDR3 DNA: TGTGCCAGTAGTACGGGCACTGACTCTGGCTACACCTTC

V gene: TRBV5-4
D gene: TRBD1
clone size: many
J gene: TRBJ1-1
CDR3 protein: CASTRDRLDTEAFF
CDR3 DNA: TGTGCCAGCACCCGGGACAGGCTGGACACTGAAGCTTTCTTT

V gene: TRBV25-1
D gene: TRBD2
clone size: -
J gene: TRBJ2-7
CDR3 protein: CASSEEISGGNYEQYF
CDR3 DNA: TGTGCCAGCAGTGAAGAAATTAGCGGGGGTAACTACGAGCAGTACTTC

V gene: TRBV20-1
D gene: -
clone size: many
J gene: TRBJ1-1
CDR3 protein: CSARQDRNTEAFF
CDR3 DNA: TGCAGTGCTAGACAGGACAGGAACACTGAAGCTTTCTTT